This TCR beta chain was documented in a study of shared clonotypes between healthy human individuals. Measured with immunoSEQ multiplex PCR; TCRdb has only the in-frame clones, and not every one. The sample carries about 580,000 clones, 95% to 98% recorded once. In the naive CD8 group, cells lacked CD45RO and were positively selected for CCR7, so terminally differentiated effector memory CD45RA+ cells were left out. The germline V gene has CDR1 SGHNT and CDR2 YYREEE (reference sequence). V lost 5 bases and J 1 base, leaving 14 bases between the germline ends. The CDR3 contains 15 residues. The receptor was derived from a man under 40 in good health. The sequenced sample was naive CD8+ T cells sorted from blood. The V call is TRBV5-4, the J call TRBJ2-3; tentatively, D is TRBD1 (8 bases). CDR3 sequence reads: CASSLQGGGTDTQYF. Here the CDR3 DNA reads TGTGCCAGCAGTTTACAGGGGGGGGGCACAGATACGCAGTATTTT. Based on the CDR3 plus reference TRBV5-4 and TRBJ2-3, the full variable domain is ETGVTQSPTHLIKTRGQQVTLRCSSQSGHNTVSWYQQALGQGPQFIFQYYREEENGRGNFPPRFSGLQFPNYSSELNVNALELDDSALYLCASSLQGGGTDTQYFGPGTRLTVL.